Each of the 25 T cell receptor beta chains below was sequenced from the same sample in a study of blood T cells in healthy people across ages. A second about 7 to 12 cycle PCR used barcoded and J-beta primers. Each CDR3 protein is one row after TCRdb ran MiXCR on the 5' RACE reads. The sample carries 1.5 million to 2 million distinct CDR3 sequences, 28% recorded once. What was sequenced was blood. These receptors all stem from a woman aged 25 to 45 in good health.

The J gene is TRBJ2-5, the V gene TRBV7-9; 8 positions agree with TRBD2. Germline CDR1 is SEHNR and CDR2 is FQNEAQ (reference sequence). The ends lost 1 base at V and 0 bases at J; junction bases unmatched: 10. The CDR3 is 18 amino acids. CDR3 bases: TGTGCCAGCAGCTTAGGGTCCGTGGTAGCGGGGCACCAAGAGACCCAGTACTTC. Translated, it gives CASSLGSVVAGHQETQYF.

The J gene is TRBJ1-1, the V gene TRBV24-1; a possible D gene is TRBD1 (5 bases). CDR3 length: 13 amino acids. CDR1 and CDR2 from the germline V gene are KGHDR and SFDVKD. V lost 3 bases and J 5 bases, leaving 9 bases between the germline ends. The CDR3 is CATSDNGGTEAFF. The CDR3 DNA is TGTGCCACCAGTGATAACGGGGGGACTGAAGCTTTCTTT.

This clonotype appeared a single time. The chain has TRBV7-6 and TRBJ2-2, with D perhaps matching TRBD1 or TRBD2 (5 bases each). Germline V lookup: CDR1 SGHVS, CDR2 FNYEAQ. V lost 0 bases to trimming and J lost 5 bases, with 13 bases between them. The CDR3 sequence is 16 residues long. CDR3 sequence (DNA): TGTGCCAGCAGCTTAGCTATAGGGACCGCTACCGGGGAGCTGTTTTTT. This encodes CASSLAIGTATGELFF.

Note on this clonotype: A much larger clone lies one base from this, so it may be a read error. V gene TRBV5-1 combines with J gene TRBJ2-1, with D perhaps matching TRBD1 or TRBD2 (7 bases each). The length of the CDR3 is 16 residues. Germline CDR1 and CDR2: SGHRS and YFSETQ. The CDR3 is CASSSYGPGGESERFF. CDR3 bases: TGCGCCAGCAGCTCCTACGGGCCAGGGGGGGAGAGTGAGCGGTTCTTC.

There are a few counts of this clonotype. The CDR3 is CASSPHAGGRAYGYTF. The CDR3 nucleotides read TGTGCCAGCAGCCCCCACGCAGGGGGCAGGGCCTATGGCTACACCTTC. The chain couples TRBV3-1 to TRBJ1-2; 8 positions match TRBD1. V was pared by 4 bases and J by 4 bases, with 11 bases of the junction left unmatched. This CDR3 is 16 amino acids long. Germline V lookup: CDR1 LGHDT, CDR2 YNNKEL (reference sequence).

This chain uses TRBV5-1 with TRBJ1-4, with D perhaps TRBD1 (5 bases). This CDR3 region has 15 residues. Between the trimmed V and J ends, which lost 3 bases and 3 bases, there was a span of 12 bases. CDR1 and CDR2 (germline): SGHRS, YFSETQ. CDR3 protein: CASSSEGWANEKLFF. CDR3 sequence (DNA): TGCGCCAGCAGCTCAGAGGGGTGGGCTAATGAAAAACTGTTTTTT.

This clonotype was picked up many times. The rearrangement links TRBV5-1 to TRBJ2-5, with TRBD2 matching over 10 bases. The V gene's germline CDR1 is SGHRS and CDR2 YFSETQ. The V segment lost 0 bases and the J segment 3 bases; nucleotides outside the gene matches: 2. The CDR3 length is 15 residues. The CDR3 DNA sequence: TGCGCCAGCAGCTTGGCCGGGACTAGCGAAGAGACCCAGTACTTC. Protein product: CASSLAGTSEETQYF.

The gene calls are TRBV7-2 and TRBJ1-2; 7 nucleotides line up with TRBD1. Germline assignment: CDR1 SGHTA and CDR2 FQGNSA. J was trimmed by 7 bases and V by 4 bases; bases with no gene match: 9. CDR3 length: 14 residues. CDR3 in DNA: TGTGCCAGCAGCTATCAGGGGGTAGTGGGTGGCTACACCTTC. Protein product: CASSYQGVVGGYTF.

The chain joins TRBV28 to TRBJ1-1; tentatively, D is TRBD1 (6 bases). CDR1 and CDR2 from the germline V gene are MDHEN and SYDVKM. The CDR3 totals 17 residues. V dropped 5 bases and J dropped 1 base, with 20 bases sitting between them. This CDR3 is CASSSPAGGGGNTEAFF. The DNA for the CDR3 is TGTGCCAGCAGTAGCCCGGCCGGGGGCGGTGGGAACACTGAAGCTTTCTTT.

This clonotype has ten or more counts. The chain has TRBV12-3 or TRBV12-4 and TRBJ2-1; no firm D call. The V end lost 1 base, the J end lost 6 bases, and 7 bases lay between the germline ends. The CDR3 has 13 amino acids. The CDR3 here is CASSLDIGNEQFF. CDR3 sequence (DNA): TGTGCCAGCAGTTTAGATATTGGCAATGAGCAGTTCTTC.

The chain links TRBV18 to TRBJ1-1; 8 bases line up with TRBD1. Germline CDR1 reads KGHSH; CDR2 reads LQKENI. The CDR3 sequence is 16 residues long. V lost 3 bases and J lost 4; bases outside the gene matches: 10. The CDR3 DNA sequence: TGTGCCAGCTCACCCCGGACAGGGAAAGGGGGCACTGAAGCTTTCTTT. It yields the protein CASSPRTGKGGTEAFF.

CDR3 amino acids: CASSLEGPVSNQPQHF. CDR3 nucleotide sequence: TGCGCCAGCAGCTTGGAGGGGCCTGTGAGCAATCAGCCCCAGCATTTT. V usage is TRBV5-1 and J usage is TRBJ1-5, with D perhaps matching TRBD1 (5 bases). V lost 0 bases and J 1 base, leaving 11 bases between the germline ends. This CDR3 has 16 residues. CDR1 is SGHRS and CDR2 is YFSETQ in the germline V gene.

This clonotype has at least ten counts. The chain employs TRBV4-1 and TRBJ1-4, with a possible D match to TRBD1 (5 bases). This CDR3 has 16 amino acids. The ends were cut back, 0 bases at V and 2 bases at J, with 10 bases in the middle. Looked up from germline, CDR1 is MGHRA and CDR2 is YSYEKL. CDR3 loop: CASSQDPGRTNEKLFF. The DNA for the CDR3 is TGCGCCAGCAGCCAAGATCCGGGGCGGACTAATGAAAAACTGTTTTTT.

The rearrangement uses TRBV11-2 and TRBJ2-1; a possible D gene is TRBD2 (6 bases). Gene TRBJ2-7 matches the end of the DNA better, so the J call may be wrong. Germline V CDR1 and CDR2: SGHAT, FQNNGV. The CDR3 has 14 amino acids. As DNA, the CDR3 is TGTGCCAGCAGCCCTCCGGGGGTCTACAATGAGCAGTACTTC. It encodes CASSPPGVYNEQYF.

This clonotype came up many times. The gene calls are TRBV12-3 or TRBV12-4 and TRBJ1-1; D uncertain. The V end was cut by 10 bases, the J end by 5 bases, with 17 bases between. This CDR3 has 13 residues. The CDR3: CATSRAAGTEAFF. Here the CDR3 DNA reads TGTGCCACTTCCCGGGCGGCGGGGACTGAAGCTTTCTTT.

This clonotype was observed a few times. The rearrangement uses TRBV2 and TRBJ2-1; 8 bases match TRBD1. The CDR3 spans 15 residues. The germline CDR1 and CDR2 sequences are SNHLY and FYNNEI. The V segment lost 6 bases and the J segment 0 bases; nucleotides outside the gene matches: 4. CDR3 nucleotides: TGTGCCAGCAGACGACAGGGGAGCTCCTACAATGAGCAGTTCTTC. This codes for CASRRQGSSYNEQFF.

In this sample, this clonotype turned up a few times. The J gene is TRBJ2-5, the V gene TRBV27; D gene uncertain. Germline V CDR1 and CDR2: MNHEY, SMNVEV (reference sequence). This CDR3 comprises 14 residues. V was shortened by 5 bases and J by 1 base, with 11 bases between the two germline ends. CDR3 bases: TGTGCCAGCAGTAAGCGATCTACCCAAGAGACCCAGTACTTC. Translated, it gives CASSKRSTQETQYF.

This clonotype was recorded a few times. The chain couples TRBV20-1 to TRBJ2-3; D may correspond to TRBD1 or TRBD2 (5 bases each). The CDR3 totals 11 residues. The V gene's germline CDR1 is DFQATT and CDR2 SNEGSKA (reference sequence). Trimming removed 6 bases at V and 7 bases at J, with 11 bases between. CDR3 sequence (DNA): TGCAGTGCGGGGCAGCGGAATACGCAGTATTTT. Protein: CSAGQRNTQYF.

The rearrangement joins TRBV10-3 to TRBJ2-7, with 14 nucleotides matching TRBD2. This CDR3 region has 17 residues. V was pared by 2 bases and J by 2 bases, with 5 bases of the junction left unmatched. Germline-derived CDR1 and CDR2 are ENHRY and SYGVKD. CDR3 protein: CAISEPEGLAGAYEQYF. The CDR3 nucleotides are TGTGCCATCAGTGAGCCAGAGGGACTAGCGGGAGCCTACGAGCAGTACTTC.

The sample holds a few counts of this clonotype. This rearrangement joins TRBV29-1 to TRBJ2-3, with D hard to call. Germline loops: CDR1 SQVTM, CDR2 ANQGSEA. Trimming took off 0 bases at V and 1 base at J, with 8 bases between the two ends. This CDR3 is 14 amino acids long. CDR3 region: CSVEDGAGTDTQYF. DNA for the CDR3: TGCAGCGTTGAAGACGGCGCAGGCACAGATACGCAGTATTTT.

This clonotype has a handful of counts. The chain is built from TRBV20-1 and TRBJ2-7, with D tentatively TRBD1 (5 bases). CDR1 DFQATT and CDR2 SNEGSKA come from the germline V gene (reference sequence). The CDR3 is 11 amino acids. With 6 bases removed from V and 6 bases from J, the gap between germline ends came to 12 bases. The CDR3 nucleotides read TGCAGTGCCGATATAGGGGTCGAGCAGTACTTC. Protein sequence: CSADIGVEQYF.

The table lists this clonotype with a few counts. The CDR3 sequence: CASSLDEKGRQFF. For the CDR3, the DNA is TGTGCCAGCAGCTTAGATGAAAAGGGGCGGCAGTTCTTC. The chain couples TRBV11-3 to TRBJ2-1; the D gene is possibly TRBD1 (5 bases). V lost 0 bases and J 12 bases, leaving 12 bases between the germline ends. The CDR3 totals 13 residues. Germline CDR1 SGHNT, CDR2 YENEEA.

This rearrangement joins TRBV20-1 to TRBJ2-1; D not resolved. This CDR3 contains 11 residues. Trimming removed 3 bases at V and 8 bases at J, with 8 bases between. Germline lookup yields CDR1 DFQATT and CDR2 SNEGSKA (reference sequence). CDR3 protein: CSASPRDEQFF. The CDR3 bases are TGCAGTGCTAGTCCCCGGGATGAGCAGTTCTTC.

This clonotype came up a few times. The chain has TRBV28 and TRBJ2-3, with 9 bases that match TRBD2. J lost 3 bases, V lost 8 bases, and 18 bases had no gene match. The CDR3 contains 18 residues. Germline loops: CDR1 MDHEN, CDR2 SYDVKM. The CDR3: CASASERGVSSGTDTQYF. The CDR3 DNA follows: TGTGCCAGCGCCTCGGAGCGGGGGGTCTCCTCCGGGACAGATACGCAGTATTTT. The whole variable domain, filled in from reference TRBV28 and TRBJ2-3, reads DVKVTQSSRYLVKRTGEKVFLECVQDMDHENMFWYRQDPGLGLRLIYFSYDVKMKEKGDIPEGYSVSREKKERFSLILESASTNQTSMYLCASASERGVSSGTDTQYFGPGTRLTVL.

This clonotype was found a few times. The V and J genes are TRBV12-3 or TRBV12-4 and TRBJ1-6; maybe TRBD1 (6 bases). The germline V and J ends were trimmed by 4 bases and 10 bases, with 11 bases remaining between them. This CDR3 has 13 residues. Here the CDR3 DNA reads TGTGCCAGCAGTTCGGGGGCCCAGTCACCCCTCCACTTT. It specifies CASSSGAQSPLHF.